Sequencing of this T cell receptor (beta chain) was carried out in a study of cytomegalovirus exposure and HLA in healthy donors. This CDR3 region has 15 residues. Germline V gives CDR1 LNHDA, CDR2 SQIVND (reference sequence). Deletions cut 9 bases from V and 1 base from J, with 18 bases between. Points from the study as a whole: About 87% or about 30% of the time was how often most TCR beta V segments were productive, according to an earlier analysis.

The PCR used 60 Vbeta and 13 Jbeta primers. Repertoires were generated with immunoSEQ multiplex PCR, while TCRdb's copy carries only in-frame clones and drops some. This table has over 200,000 clones, around 88% appearing once. In the case of this clone: As yet, its antigen is unknown.

Sequencing input: PBMCs. The sequence came from a woman aged 18-29 years in good health and CMV-seronegative. V and J are TRBV19 and TRBJ1-1; TRBD1 might be the D (5 bases). CDR3 DNA sequence: TGTGCCAGCCAGATCGGGAGACAGAGGAACACTGAAGCTTTCTTT. Protein: CASQIGRQRNTEAFF.